What follows are 13 T cell receptor beta chains derived from one specimen sequenced in a study of T cells in Graves' hyperthyroidism and ophthalmopathy. RNA transcripts were the template for amplifying TCR beta CDR3 regions. The HTBI primer set drove a first-round RT-PCR of the TCR CDR3. Using its own MiXCR run on the multiplex PCR reads, TCRdb lists one record per CDR3 protein. This sample yields approximately 870,000 distinct CDR3 sequences, of which roughly 40% are seen a single time; more than 7% belongs to the top ten. Source material: blood. The receptors come from a man aged 18 to 35 with Graves' hyperthyroidism.

In its sample, this clonotype was seen a few times. J is TRBJ1-1 and V is TRBV5-1; TRBD1 is a possible D gene (5 bases). Trimming took off 7 bases at V and 4 bases at J, with 8 bases between the two ends. Germline loops: CDR1 SGHRS, CDR2 YFSETQ. CDR3 length: 11 amino acids. The CDR3 DNA is TGCGCCAGCGGGGGGAGCACTGAAGCTTTCTTT. Protein: CASGGSTEAFF. The whole variable domain, remainder taken from reference TRBV5-1 and TRBJ1-1, is KAGVTQTPRYLIKTRGQQVTLSCSPISGHRSVSWYQQTPGQGLQFLFEYFSETQRNKGNFPGRFSGRQFSNSRSEMNVSTLELGDSALYLCASGGSTEAFFGQGTRLTVV.

About this clonotype itself: With a much larger clone just one base away, this may be a read error. The CDR3 nucleotides are TGTGCCCGCAGCCCACCTCGAGCGGGAGGTGTGAAGCAGTACTTC. Its protein product is CARSPPRAGGVKQYF. The gene calls are TRBV7-2 and TRBJ2-7; TRBD2 matches at 9 bases. Looked up from germline, CDR1 is SGHTA and CDR2 is FQGNSA. The CDR3 contains 15 residues.

In the case of this clonotype: This could be a read error, since a much larger clone is one nucleotide away. This sequence joins TRBV2 and TRBJ1-5, with no clear D. The CDR3 extends over 16 amino acids. Germline CDR1 and CDR2: SNHLY and FYNNEI. Trimming stripped 5 bases from V and 3 bases from J, with 17 bases between. The CDR3 sequence: CASSPGGSIINQPQHF. DNA for the CDR3: TGTGCCAGCAGTCCTGGAGGTTCGATAATCAATCAGCCCCAGCATTTT.

This clonotype occurred many times. The chain links TRBV2 to TRBJ1-1, with 9 bases identical to TRBD1. Per germline, CDR1 SNHLY and CDR2 FYNNEI. The CDR3 loop spans 14 amino acids. J lost 5 bases, V lost 4 bases, and 5 bases had no gene match. CDR3 nucleotide sequence: TGTGCCAGCAGTGTTGACAGGGGGGATACTGAAGCTTTCTTT. Translated, it gives CASSVDRGDTEAFF.

The chain has TRBV9 and TRBJ2-7; TRBD1 matches 10 bases. Germline CDR1 reads SGDLS; CDR2 reads YYNGEE. This CDR3 has 15 amino acids. With 2 bases clipped from V and 4 bases from J, the junction kept 6 bases outside the gene matches. The CDR3 DNA reads TGTGCCAGCAGCGTCGGGACAGGGGCTTTTTACGAGCAGTACTTC. This translates into CASSVGTGAFYEQYF.

This clonotype occurred a few times. The J gene is TRBJ1-6, the V gene TRBV4-1; D unclear. There are 13 residues in the CDR3. Germline CDR1 is MGHRA and CDR2 is YSYEKL. The V end was cut by 7 bases, the J end by 4 bases, with 8 bases between. In nucleotides, the CDR3 is TGCGCCAGCAACCCGGGATATAATTCACCCCTCCACTTT. This gives the protein CASNPGYNSPLHF.

Of note for this clonotype: A much larger clone differs by one base, so this may be a read error. The chain joins TRBV15 to TRBJ2-6, with no clear D. Per germline, CDR1 LNHNV and CDR2 YYDKDF (reference sequence). This CDR3 has 16 amino acids. CDR3 loop: CVTSTGPPFGANVLTF. The CDR3 DNA is TGTGTCACCAGCACGGGCCCGCCTTTTGGGGCCAACGTCCTGACTTTC. Together with reference TRBV15 and TRBJ2-6, the CDR3 gives the full variable domain: DAMVIQNPRYQVTQFGKPVTLSCSQTLNHNVMYWYQQKSSQAPKLLFHYYDKDFNNEADTPDNFQSRRPNTSFCFLDIRSPGLGDTAMYLCVTSTGPPFGANVLTFGAGSRLTVL.

A word on this clonotype: A much larger clone is a single base away; this may be a read error. This CDR3 fails to terminate in the conserved phenylalanine or tryptophan, so it likely reflects a read error. This chain links TRBV7-8 with TRBJ1-1; D not certain. The CDR3 contains 10 residues. From germline, CDR1 is SGHVS and CDR2 FQNEAQ. The V end was cut by 3 bases, the J end by 8 bases, with 4 bases between. CDR3 protein: CASSFGEAFL. The DNA of the CDR3 is TGTGCCAGCAGCTTTGGGGAAGCTTTCCTT.

A note on this clonotype: A junction boundary mismatches the germline segment, possibly from a read error. J is TRBJ2-7 and V is TRBV5-1, with 7 bases aligning to TRBD1. The CDR3 sequence is 14 residues long. Per the germline V gene, CDR1 is SGHRS and CDR2 is YFSETQ. The CDR3 spells CASSLVGQPLEQYF. For the CDR3, the DNA is TGTGCCAGCAGCTTGGTGGGACAGCCGCTAGAGCAGTACTTC.

This clonotype showed up many times. J is TRBJ2-7 and V is TRBV7-9, with 9 bases aligning to TRBD1. This CDR3 is 14 amino acids long. The germline CDR1 and CDR2 sequences are SEHNR and FQNEAQ (reference sequence). V lost 5 bases, J lost 3 bases, and 5 bases stayed unmatched. The DNA for the CDR3 is TGTGCCAGCAGCAAGCCGGGACAGGGCTACGAGCAGTACTTC. Protein: CASSKPGQGYEQYF.

This clonotype was detected ten times or more. This sequence joins TRBV29-1 and TRBJ1-2, with D possibly matching TRBD1 (5 bases). This CDR3 is built from 13 residues. Per germline, CDR1 SQVTM and CDR2 ANQGSEA. V dropped 6 bases and J dropped 4 bases, with 15 bases sitting between them. The CDR3 coding sequence is TGCAGCGTCGGCGGAGGGGACGGCTATGGCTACACCTTC. It is translated as CSVGGGDGYGYTF.

This clonotype was counted a single time. This rearrangement joins TRBV6-5 to TRBJ1-2; TRBD1 aligns across 10 bases. Germline V lookup: CDR1 MNHEY, CDR2 SVGAGI. This CDR3 has 14 residues. V trimming: 7 bases; J trimming: 5 bases; junction bases outside the gene matches: 7. The CDR3 loop is CASKRQGAGYGYTF. The CDR3 region has the DNA TGTGCCAGCAAACGACAGGGGGCAGGGTATGGCTACACCTTC.

The V and J genes are TRBV7-6 and TRBJ2-2, with D possibly being TRBD1 or TRBD2 (5 bases each). Germline assignment: CDR1 SGHVS and CDR2 FNYEAQ. The CDR3 has 17 amino acids. V was cut by 6 bases and J by 1 base, with 18 bases left in between. CDR3 sequence: CASSEVRGALNTGELFF. The CDR3 DNA is TGTGCCAGCAGTGAAGTCCGAGGGGCCTTGAACACCGGGGAGCTGTTTTTT.